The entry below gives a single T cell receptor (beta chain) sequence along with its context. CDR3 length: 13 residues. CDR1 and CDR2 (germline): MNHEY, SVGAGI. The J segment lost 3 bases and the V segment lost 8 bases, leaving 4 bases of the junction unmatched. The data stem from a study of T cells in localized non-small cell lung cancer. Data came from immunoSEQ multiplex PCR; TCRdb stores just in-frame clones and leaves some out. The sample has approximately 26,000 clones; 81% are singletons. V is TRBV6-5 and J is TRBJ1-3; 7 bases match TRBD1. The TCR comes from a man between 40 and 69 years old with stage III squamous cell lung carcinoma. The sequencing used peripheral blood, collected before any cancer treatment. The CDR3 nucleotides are TGTGCCAGCGAGGGACAGTTTGGAAACACCATATATTTT. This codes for CASEGQFGNTIYF.